Presented here are 22 T cell receptor beta chains from one specimen sequenced in a study of blood T cells in healthy people across ages. Next came a second PCR, run for roughly 6 to 11 cycles, which used a sample-barcoded 5' primer along with a J-beta primer mix. TCRdb re-derived calls from the 5' RACE reads in MiXCR, one entry per CDR3 protein. Of approximately 350,000 distinct CDR3 sequences in the sample, 45% to 60% were seen once. Sequenced: blood. The receptor source for this set is a man in his 60s in good health.

This clonotype was detected only once. The chain carries TRBV20-1 and TRBJ1-1; tentative D call: TRBD1 (6 bases). Deletions cut 1 base from V and 4 bases from J, with 10 bases between. Germline V gene sequence: CDR1 DFQATT, CDR2 SNEGSKA (reference sequence). The CDR3 runs to 13 residues. CDR3 sequence reads: CSARGQGSTEAFF. DNA for the CDR3: TGCAGTGCTAGAGGGCAGGGGAGCACTGAAGCTTTCTTT.

The chain recombines TRBV6-5 with TRBJ1-2; 7 positions match TRBD1. Germline assignment: CDR1 MNHEY and CDR2 SVGAGI. With 5 bases clipped from V and 0 bases from J, the junction kept 3 bases outside the gene matches. The CDR3 is made up of 14 amino acids. The CDR3 nucleotides are TGTGCCAGCAGTCAGGACAGGACTAACTATGGCTACACCTTC. This gives the protein CASSQDRTNYGYTF.

This clonotype was detected many times. The chain carries TRBV2 and TRBJ2-7, with 8 bases identical to TRBD1. The CDR3 runs to 13 residues. The V gene's germline CDR1 is SNHLY and CDR2 FYNNEI. The V and J ends lost 7 bases and 7 bases, in that order; junction bases with no gene match: 9. The CDR3 DNA sequence: TGTGCCAGCACCGGACAGGGTGTCGGGGAGCAGTACTTC. It codes for CASTGQGVGEQYF.

The table lists this clonotype with a few counts. This chain connects TRBV20-1 to TRBJ2-3; 7 nucleotides agree with TRBD2. The CDR3 length is 14 residues. Germline V gene sequence: CDR1 DFQATT, CDR2 SNEGSKA (reference sequence). V was pared by 5 bases and J by 1 base, with 6 bases of the junction left unmatched. The CDR3 DNA follows: TGCAGTGCTGGAGCGGGACTCGGCACAGATACGCAGTATTTT. Its protein product is CSAGAGLGTDTQYF.

This clonotype was detected only a few times. This chain links TRBV7-2 with TRBJ1-3; unclear D gene. Germline CDR1 and CDR2: SGHTA and FQGNSA. There are 13 residues in the CDR3. Trimming left V 5 bases short and J 0 bases short, with 5 bases between. The CDR3 here is CASSPISGNTIYF. The CDR3 DNA sequence: TGTGCCAGCAGCCCTATCTCTGGAAACACCATATATTTT.

The chain couples TRBV20-1 to TRBJ2-5; D possibly corresponds to TRBD2 (5 bases). The germline V and J ends were trimmed by 5 bases and 5 bases, with 9 bases remaining between them. The CDR3 is 11 amino acids. CDR1 is DFQATT and CDR2 is SNEGSKA in the germline V gene (reference sequence). The CDR3 loop reads CSALALETQYF. CDR3 bases: TGCAGTGCTCTAGCCCTTGAGACCCAGTACTTC.

V and J are TRBV29-1 and TRBJ1-1, with D hard to call. CDR1 is SQVTM and CDR2 is ANQGSEA in the germline V gene. There are 12 residues in the CDR3. The germline V and J ends were trimmed by 2 bases and 7 bases, with 11 bases remaining between them. The CDR3, as DNA: TGCAGCGTTGAACATGGTTTGGGTGAAGCTTTCTTT. Translating gives CSVEHGLGEAFF.

This clonotype was seen many times. The CDR3 nucleotides are TGCGCCAGCAGCTTTGGACAGGTGCAAGACTATGGCTACACCTTC. Amino acids: CASSFGQVQDYGYTF. This rearrangement joins TRBV5-1 to TRBJ1-2; 7 bases line up with TRBD1. Germline-derived CDR1 and CDR2 are SGHRS and YFSETQ. After removal of 2 bases from V and 3 bases from J, the junction contained 7 bases not matched to a gene. This CDR3 is built from 15 residues.

The J gene is TRBJ2-1, the V gene TRBV12-3 or TRBV12-4, with 12 nucleotides matching TRBD2. This CDR3 is built from 18 residues. With 2 bases clipped from V and 6 bases from J, the junction kept 11 bases outside the gene matches. The CDR3 DNA follows: TGTGCCAGCAGTTTAAGTCTAGCGGGAGGGCCGGGGATCAATGAGCAGTTCTTC. As protein: CASSLSLAGGPGINEQFF.

This clonotype has only a few counts. This chain joins TRBV6-5 and TRBJ2-5, with 7 bases fitting TRBD2. The length of the CDR3 is 12 residues. V lost 10 bases and J lost 8; bases outside the gene matches: 10. Germline values: CDR1 MNHEY, CDR2 SVGAGI. This CDR3 is CATRDYEGTQYF. DNA for the CDR3: TGTGCCACCCGGGACTACGAAGGTACCCAGTACTTC.

This chain joins TRBV7-2 and TRBJ2-7; D call uncertain. Germline CDR1 and CDR2: SGHTA and FQGNSA. The CDR3 consists of 14 residues. The V gene lost 2 bases and the J gene lost 0 bases, with 8 bases spanning the gap. Here the CDR3 DNA reads TGTGCCAGCAGCTTAAGGCAGAGCTCCTACGAGCAGTACTTC. Its translation is CASSLRQSSYEQYF.

This clonotype was counted a few times. The V gene is TRBV29-1, the J gene TRBJ1-5; maybe TRBD1 (5 bases). The CDR3 is made up of 12 amino acids. Trimming stripped 7 bases from V and 3 bases from J, with 10 bases between. Germline values: CDR1 SQVTM, CDR2 ANQGSEA. CDR3 DNA sequence: TGCAGCGGAGGGGACCTCAATCAGCCCCAGCATTTT. Translation: CSGGDLNQPQHF.

This clonotype was detected ten times or more. The V call is TRBV28, the J call TRBJ2-5; 12 bases match TRBD2. CDR1 and CDR2 (germline): MDHEN, SYDVKM. The CDR3 has 14 residues. J was trimmed by 11 bases and V by 7 bases; bases with no gene match: 11. The CDR3 DNA is TGTGCCAGCATCGGGACTAGCGGGCCACGTGAGCAGTACTTC. Amino acids: CASIGTSGPREQYF.

The rearrangement links TRBV3-1 to TRBJ1-6; D possibly corresponds to TRBD1 (5 bases). CDR1 LGHDT and CDR2 YNNKEL come from the germline V gene (reference sequence). The CDR3 covers 13 residues. Trimming took 7 bases from V and 7 from J, leaving 11 bases between them. CDR3 nucleotides: TGTGCCAGCAATTACCGACAGAATTCACCCCTCCACTTT. This encodes CASNYRQNSPLHF.

The CDR3 region is CASSSQPQGYNSPLHF. In DNA form, the CDR3 reads TGTGCCAGCAGCTCCCAGCCCCAGGGCTATAATTCACCCCTCCACTTT. The chain links TRBV7-8 to TRBJ1-6; possible D gene TRBD1, 5 bases. The CDR3 spans 16 residues. Germline CDR1 reads SGHVS; CDR2 reads FQNEAQ. With 4 bases removed from V and 3 bases from J, the gap between germline ends came to 13 bases.

The chain has TRBV4-2 and TRBJ2-5, with 8 bases aligning to TRBD2. The CDR3 has 15 residues. With 7 bases clipped from V and 3 bases from J, the junction kept 10 bases outside the gene matches. Per germline, CDR1 LGHNA and CDR2 YNFKEQ. The CDR3 DNA reads as TGTGCCAGCAAACCCGGGACTAGAGAAGAAGAGACCCAGTACTTC. The encoded protein is CASKPGTREEETQYF.

The chain couples TRBV7-3 to TRBJ2-7; tentative D call: TRBD1 (6 bases). This CDR3 is 14 amino acids long. Germline-derived CDR1 and CDR2 are SGHTA and FQGTGA. V gave up 0 bases and J gave up 7 bases, with 13 bases separating them. The CDR3 sequence: CASSLTGGQREQYF. The CDR3, as DNA: TGTGCCAGCAGCTTAACAGGGGGTCAGCGGGAGCAGTACTTC.

This rearrangement joins TRBV20-1 to TRBJ2-6; TRBD2 is a possible D gene (5 bases). Germline V CDR1 and CDR2: DFQATT, SNEGSKA (reference sequence). This CDR3 is built from 15 residues. The V end was cut by 6 bases, the J end by 1 base, with 13 bases between. The CDR3 DNA sequence: TGCAGTGCGTTAGATAGGGAGTCTGGGGCCAACGTCCTGACTTTC. Translating it yields CSALDRESGANVLTF.

This clonotype was counted a few times. V usage is TRBV28 and J usage is TRBJ2-3; D uncertain. The germline gives CDR1 MDHEN, CDR2 SYDVKM. Trimming shortened V by 3 bases and J by 2 bases, and 9 bases separated the two germline ends. The CDR3 runs to 14 residues. The CDR3, as DNA: TGTGCCAGCAGTTTGGGTGGGGACACAGATACGCAGTATTTT. Its protein product is CASSLGGDTDTQYF.

The chain uses TRBV28 and TRBJ2-5, with a tentative D call TRBD1 (6 bases). The V gene lost 8 bases and the J gene lost 4 bases, with 14 bases spanning the gap. The germline V gene has CDR1 MDHEN and CDR2 SYDVKM. This CDR3 is 13 amino acids long. CDR3 DNA sequence: TGTGCCAGCTGCGAACAGGGTCGAGAGACCCAGTACTTC. As protein: CASCEQGRETQYF.

The CDR3 nucleotides read TGTGCCAGCAGTAGAACAGGGTGGAACACTGAAGCTTTCTTT. Amino acids: CASSRTGWNTEAFF. This chain connects TRBV6-6 to TRBJ1-1; TRBD1 is a possible D gene (6 bases). Germline CDR1 and CDR2: MNHNY and SVGAGI (reference sequence). This CDR3 is built from 14 residues. Trimming left V 5 bases short and J 1 base short, with 11 bases between.

This clonotype has only one observation. The chain employs TRBV5-1 and TRBJ1-1, with no clear D. V was cut by 6 bases and J by 1 base, with 10 bases left in between. The CDR3 spans 13 residues. The germline CDR1 and CDR2 sequences are SGHRS and YFSETQ. DNA for the CDR3: TGCGCCAGCACCCGATTTGAGAACACTGAAGCTTTCTTT. This translates into CASTRFENTEAFF.